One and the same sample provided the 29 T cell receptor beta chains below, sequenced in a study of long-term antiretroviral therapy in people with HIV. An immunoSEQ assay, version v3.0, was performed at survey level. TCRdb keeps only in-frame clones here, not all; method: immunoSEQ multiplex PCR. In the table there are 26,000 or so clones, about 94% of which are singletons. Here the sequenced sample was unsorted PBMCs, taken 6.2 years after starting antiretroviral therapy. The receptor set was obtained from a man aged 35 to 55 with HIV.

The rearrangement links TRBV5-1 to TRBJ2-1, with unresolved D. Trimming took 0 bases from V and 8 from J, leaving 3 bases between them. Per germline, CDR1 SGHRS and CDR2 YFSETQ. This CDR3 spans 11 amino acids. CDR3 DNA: TGCGCCAGCAGCTTGGTCGATGAGCAGTTCTTC. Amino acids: CASSLVDEQFF. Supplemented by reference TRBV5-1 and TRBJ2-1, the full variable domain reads KAGVTQTPRYLIKTRGQQVTLSCSPISGHRSVSWYQQTPGQGLQFLFEYFSETQRNKGNFPGRFSGRQFSNSRSEMNVSTLELGDSALYLCASSLVDEQFFGPGTRLTVL.

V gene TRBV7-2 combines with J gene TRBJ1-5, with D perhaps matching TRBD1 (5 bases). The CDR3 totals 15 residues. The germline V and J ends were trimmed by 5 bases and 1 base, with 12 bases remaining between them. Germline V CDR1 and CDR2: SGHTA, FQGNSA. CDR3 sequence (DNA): TGTGCCAGCAGCCCGGGACTGTCAAGCAATCAGCCCCAGCATTTT. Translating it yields CASSPGLSSNQPQHF.

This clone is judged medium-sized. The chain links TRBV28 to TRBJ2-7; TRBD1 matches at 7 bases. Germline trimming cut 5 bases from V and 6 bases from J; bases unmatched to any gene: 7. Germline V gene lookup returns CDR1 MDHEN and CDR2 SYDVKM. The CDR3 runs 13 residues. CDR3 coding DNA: TGTGCCAGCAGTACCTTAACAGGGGCCGAGCAGTACTTC. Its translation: CASSTLTGAEQYF.

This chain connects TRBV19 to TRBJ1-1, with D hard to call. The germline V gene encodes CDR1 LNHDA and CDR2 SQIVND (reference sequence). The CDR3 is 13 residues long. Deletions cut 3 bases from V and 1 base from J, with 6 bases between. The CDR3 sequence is CASSIWPNTEAFF. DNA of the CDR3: TGTGCCAGTAGTATTTGGCCGAACACTGAAGCTTTCTTT. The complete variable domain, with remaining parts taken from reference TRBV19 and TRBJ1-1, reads DGGITQSPKYLFRKEGQNVTLSCEQNLNHDAMYWYRQDPGQGLRLIYYSQIVNDFQKGDIAEGYSVSREKKESFPLTVTSAQKNPTAFYLCASSIWPNTEAFFGQGTRLTVV.

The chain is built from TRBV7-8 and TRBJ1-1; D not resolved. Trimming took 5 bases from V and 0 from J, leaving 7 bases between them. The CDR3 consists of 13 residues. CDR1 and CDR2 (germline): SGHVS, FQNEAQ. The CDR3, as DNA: TGTGCCAGCAGCGCAGGAGTGAACACTGAAGCTTTCTTT. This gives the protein CASSAGVNTEAFF.

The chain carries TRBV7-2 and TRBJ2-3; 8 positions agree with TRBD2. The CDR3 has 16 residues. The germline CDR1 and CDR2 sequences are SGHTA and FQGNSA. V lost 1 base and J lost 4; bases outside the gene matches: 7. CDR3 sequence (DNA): TGTGCCAGCAGCTTAGTCGGGGGGGGAATGGCAGATACGCAGTATTTT. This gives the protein CASSLVGGGMADTQYF.

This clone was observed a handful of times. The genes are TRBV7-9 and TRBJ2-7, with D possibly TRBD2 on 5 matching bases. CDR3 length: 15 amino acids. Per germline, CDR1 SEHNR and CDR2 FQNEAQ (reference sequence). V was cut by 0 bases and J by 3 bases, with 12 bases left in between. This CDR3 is CASSLASSGLYEQYF. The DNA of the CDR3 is TGTGCCAGCAGCTTAGCGTCCAGCGGACTCTACGAGCAGTACTTC.

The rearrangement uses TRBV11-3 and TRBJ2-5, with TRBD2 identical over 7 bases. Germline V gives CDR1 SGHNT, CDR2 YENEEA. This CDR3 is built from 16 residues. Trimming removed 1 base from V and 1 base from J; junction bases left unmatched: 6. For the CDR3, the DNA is TGTGCCAGCAGCTTAGGGCTCGGGACTACCCAAGAGACCCAGTACTTC. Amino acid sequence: CASSLGLGTTQETQYF. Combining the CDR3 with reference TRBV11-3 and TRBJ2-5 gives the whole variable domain EAGVVQSPRYKIIEKKQPVAFWCNPISGHNTLYWYLQNLGQGPELLIRYENEEAVDDSQLPKDRFSAERLKGVDSTLKIQPAELGDSAVYLCASSLGLGTTQETQYFGPGTRLLVL.

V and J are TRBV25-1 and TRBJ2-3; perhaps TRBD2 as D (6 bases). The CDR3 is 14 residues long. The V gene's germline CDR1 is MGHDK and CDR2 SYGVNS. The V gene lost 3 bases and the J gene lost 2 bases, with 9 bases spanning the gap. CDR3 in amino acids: CASSEGDFTDTQYF. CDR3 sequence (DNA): TGTGCCAGCAGTGAGGGGGACTTCACAGATACGCAGTATTTT.

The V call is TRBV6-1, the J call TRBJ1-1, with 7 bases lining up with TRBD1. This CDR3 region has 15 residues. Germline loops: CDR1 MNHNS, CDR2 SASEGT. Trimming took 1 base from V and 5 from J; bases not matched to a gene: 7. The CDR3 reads CASSEEGAGFTEAFF. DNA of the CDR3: TGTGCCAGCAGTGAAGAGGGGGCCGGTTTTACTGAAGCTTTCTTT.

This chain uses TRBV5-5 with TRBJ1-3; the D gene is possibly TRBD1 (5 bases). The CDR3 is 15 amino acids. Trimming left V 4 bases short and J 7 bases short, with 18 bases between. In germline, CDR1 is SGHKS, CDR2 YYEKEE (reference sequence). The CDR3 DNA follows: TGTGCCAGCAGCGCCAGCCCCGGGGGGGGGAACACCATATATTTT. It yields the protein CASSASPGGGNTIYF.

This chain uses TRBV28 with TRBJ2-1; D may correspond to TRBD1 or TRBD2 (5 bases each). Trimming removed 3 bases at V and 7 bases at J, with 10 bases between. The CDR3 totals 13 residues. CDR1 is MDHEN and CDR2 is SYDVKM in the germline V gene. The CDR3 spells CASSLGRRNEQFF. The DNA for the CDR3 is TGTGCCAGCAGTTTGGGACGCAGGAATGAGCAGTTCTTC.

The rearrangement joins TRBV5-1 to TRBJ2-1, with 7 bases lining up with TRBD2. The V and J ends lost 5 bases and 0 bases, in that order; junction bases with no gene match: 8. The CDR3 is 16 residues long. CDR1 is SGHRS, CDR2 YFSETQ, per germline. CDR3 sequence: CASRPLAVSSYNEQFF. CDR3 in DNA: TGCGCCAGCAGGCCTCTAGCGGTAAGCTCCTACAATGAGCAGTTCTTC.

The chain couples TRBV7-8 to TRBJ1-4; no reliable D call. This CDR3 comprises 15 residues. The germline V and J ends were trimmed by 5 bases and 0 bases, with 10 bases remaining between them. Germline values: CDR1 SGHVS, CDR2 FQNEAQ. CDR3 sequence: CASSERETTNEKLFF. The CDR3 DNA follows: TGTGCCAGCAGCGAAAGAGAAACAACTAATGAAAAACTGTTTTTT.

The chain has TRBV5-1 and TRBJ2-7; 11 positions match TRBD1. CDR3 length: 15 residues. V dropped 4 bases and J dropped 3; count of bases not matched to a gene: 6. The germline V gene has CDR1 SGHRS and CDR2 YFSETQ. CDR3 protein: CASSRPGQGGYEQYF. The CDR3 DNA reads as TGCGCCAGCAGCCGCCCGGGACAGGGGGGCTACGAGCAGTACTTC.

The CDR3 region is CASSLISSGGSEQFF. The DNA for the CDR3 is TGTGCCAGCAGCTTAATCTCGTCGGGAGGGAGTGAGCAGTTCTTC. V is TRBV11-2 and J is TRBJ2-1; 8 positions match TRBD2. CDR3 length: 15 amino acids. In germline, CDR1 is SGHAT, CDR2 FQNNGV. Germline trimming cut 2 bases from V and 9 bases from J; bases unmatched to any gene: 9.

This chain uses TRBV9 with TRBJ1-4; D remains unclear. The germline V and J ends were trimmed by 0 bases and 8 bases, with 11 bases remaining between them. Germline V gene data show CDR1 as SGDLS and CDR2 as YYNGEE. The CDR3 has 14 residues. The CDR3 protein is CASSVAGSREKLFF. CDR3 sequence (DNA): TGTGCCAGCAGCGTAGCTGGGAGCCGGGAAAAACTGTTTTTT.

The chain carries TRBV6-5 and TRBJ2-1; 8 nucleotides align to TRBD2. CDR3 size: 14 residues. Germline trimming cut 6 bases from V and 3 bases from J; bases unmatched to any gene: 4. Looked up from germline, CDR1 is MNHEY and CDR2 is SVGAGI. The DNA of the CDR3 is TGTGCCAGCAGGGCGGGAGGTCTCTACAATGAGCAGTTCTTC. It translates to CASRAGGLYNEQFF.

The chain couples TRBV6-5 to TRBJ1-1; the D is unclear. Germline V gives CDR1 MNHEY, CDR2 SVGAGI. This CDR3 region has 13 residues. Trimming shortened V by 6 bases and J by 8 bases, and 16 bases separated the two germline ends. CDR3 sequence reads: CASRAPGDREAFF. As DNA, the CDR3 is TGTGCCAGCAGGGCGCCGGGAGACCGAGAAGCTTTCTTT.

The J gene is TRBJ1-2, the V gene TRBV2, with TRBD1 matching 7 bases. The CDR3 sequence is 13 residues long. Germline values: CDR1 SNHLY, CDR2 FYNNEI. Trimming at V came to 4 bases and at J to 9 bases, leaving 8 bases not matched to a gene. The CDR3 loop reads CASSVTGVESYTF. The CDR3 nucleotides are TGTGCCAGCAGTGTAACAGGGGTGGAGAGCTACACCTTC.

In DNA form, the CDR3 reads TGTGCCAGCAGCTCAAGAGGTCCAGATACGCAGTATTTT. This codes for CASSSRGPDTQYF. The V and J genes are TRBV7-9 and TRBJ2-3; D is unclear. The CDR3 is 13 residues long. Germline loops: CDR1 SEHNR, CDR2 FQNEAQ (reference sequence). V lost 4 bases, J lost 4 bases, and 9 bases lay in between.

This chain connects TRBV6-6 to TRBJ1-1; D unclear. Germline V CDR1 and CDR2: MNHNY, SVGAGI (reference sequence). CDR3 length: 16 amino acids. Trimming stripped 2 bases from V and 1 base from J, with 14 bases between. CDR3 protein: CASSYPDFLTNTEAFF. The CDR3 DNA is TGTGCCAGCAGTTACCCGGACTTTTTGACGAACACTGAAGCTTTCTTT.

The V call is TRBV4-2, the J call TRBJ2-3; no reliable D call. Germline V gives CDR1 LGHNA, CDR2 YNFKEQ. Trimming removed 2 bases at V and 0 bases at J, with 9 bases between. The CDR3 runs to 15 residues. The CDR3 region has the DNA TGTGCCAGCAGCCAAACGGTGATTAGCACAGATACGCAGTATTTT. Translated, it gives CASSQTVISTDTQYF.

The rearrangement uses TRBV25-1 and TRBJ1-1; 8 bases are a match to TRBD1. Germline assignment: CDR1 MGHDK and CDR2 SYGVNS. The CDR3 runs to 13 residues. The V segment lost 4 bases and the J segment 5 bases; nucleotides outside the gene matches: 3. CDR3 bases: TGTGCCAGCAGTGCGACAGGGGATACTGAAGCTTTCTTT. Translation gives CASSATGDTEAFF.

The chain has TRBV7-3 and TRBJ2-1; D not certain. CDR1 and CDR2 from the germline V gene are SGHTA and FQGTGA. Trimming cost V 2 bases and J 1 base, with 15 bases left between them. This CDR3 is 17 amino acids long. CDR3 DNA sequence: TGTGCCAGCAGCTTATGGGCCCCGGCGGAGTCCTACAATGAGCAGTTCTTC. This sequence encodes CASSLWAPAESYNEQFF.

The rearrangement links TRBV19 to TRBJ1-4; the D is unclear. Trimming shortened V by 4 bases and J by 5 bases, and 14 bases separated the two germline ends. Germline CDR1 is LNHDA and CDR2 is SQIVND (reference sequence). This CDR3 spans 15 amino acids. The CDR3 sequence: CASSTALNQNEKLFF. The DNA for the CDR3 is TGTGCCAGTAGTACGGCGCTGAACCAGAATGAAAAACTGTTTTTT.

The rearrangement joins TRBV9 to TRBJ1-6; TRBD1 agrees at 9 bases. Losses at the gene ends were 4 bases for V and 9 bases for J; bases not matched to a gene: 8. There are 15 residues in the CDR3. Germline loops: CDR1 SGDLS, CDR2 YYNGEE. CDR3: CASSPRTGEGSPLHF. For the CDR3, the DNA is TGTGCCAGCAGCCCCCGGACAGGGGAAGGTTCACCCCTCCACTTT.

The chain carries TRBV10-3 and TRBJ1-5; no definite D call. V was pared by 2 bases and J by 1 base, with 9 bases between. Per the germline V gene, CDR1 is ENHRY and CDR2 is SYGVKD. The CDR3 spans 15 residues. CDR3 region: CAISEGIESNQPQHF. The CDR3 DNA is TGTGCCATCAGTGAGGGTATTGAGAGCAATCAGCCCCAGCATTTT.

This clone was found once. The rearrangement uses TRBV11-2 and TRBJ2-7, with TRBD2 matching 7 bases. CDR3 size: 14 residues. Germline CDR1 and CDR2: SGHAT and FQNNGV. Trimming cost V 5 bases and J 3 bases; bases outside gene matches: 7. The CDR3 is CASSRAGEHYEQYF. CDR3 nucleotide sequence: TGTGCCAGCAGCCGTGCGGGGGAACACTACGAGCAGTACTTC.